This is a list of T cell receptor beta chains from one sample in a study of shared clonotypes between healthy human individuals. TCRdb keeps only in-frame clones here, not all; method: immunoSEQ multiplex PCR. The sample includes roughly 2.5 million clones, around 94% seen only once; the top ten take 0.14%. The sequenced sample consisted of naive CD4+ T cells sorted from blood. The receptors stem from a man aged 18-30 years in good health. Both conserved end residues are part of each CDR3. A D gene is named only where the DNA matches it firmly. Some rows mark clone size as missing; the rest say once, few, many or name a class of expanded clone.

clone_size: -
j_call: TRBJ1-2
v_call: TRBV5-1
d_call: -
cdr3_aa: CASTAGTNYGYTF
cdr3_nt: TGCGCCAGCACCGCGGGCACAAACTATGGCTACACCTTC

clone_size: -
j_call: TRBJ1-2
v_call: TRBV4-1
d_call: -
cdr3_aa: CASSLSVGGAGYGYTF
cdr3_nt: TGCGCCAGCAGCCTATCCGTTGGAGGGGCTGGCTATGGCTACACCTTC

clone_size: -
j_call: TRBJ1-2
v_call: TRBV6-5
d_call: -
cdr3_aa: CASSYQRSGGYYTF
cdr3_nt: TGTGCCAGCAGTTACCAGCGAAGCGGGGGGTACTACACCTTC

clone_size: once
j_call: TRBJ1-2
v_call: TRBV12-5
d_call: -
cdr3_aa: CASGTSGAGGYGYTF
cdr3_nt: TGTGCTAGTGGTACATCAGGGGCGGGTGGCTATGGCTACACCTTC

clone_size: once
j_call: TRBJ1-2
v_call: TRBV5-1
d_call: -
cdr3_aa: CASSLTLDGYTF
cdr3_nt: TGCGCCAGCAGCTTAACTTTGGATGGCTACACCTTC

clone_size: -
j_call: TRBJ1-2
v_call: TRBV6-1
d_call: -
cdr3_aa: CASSHGNGGYTF
cdr3_nt: TGTGCCAGCAGTCACGGAAATGGAGGCTACACCTTC

clone_size: -
j_call: TRBJ1-2
v_call: TRBV18
d_call: TRBD1
cdr3_aa: CASSPDRVAGYTF
cdr3_nt: TGTGCCAGCTCACCGGACAGGGTAGCCGGCTACACCTTC

clone_size: -
j_call: TRBJ1-2
v_call: TRBV6-1
d_call: -
cdr3_aa: CASSEFRAPYYGYTF
cdr3_nt: TGTGCCAGCAGTGAATTTAGGGCCCCGTACTATGGCTACACCTTC

clone_size: -
j_call: TRBJ1-3
v_call: TRBV7-2
d_call: TRBD1
cdr3_aa: CASSSADRGRGNTIYF
cdr3_nt: TGTGCCAGCAGCTCAGCAGACAGGGGGCGAGGAAACACCATATATTTT

clone_size: -
j_call: TRBJ2-3
v_call: TRBV5-1
d_call: TRBD2
cdr3_aa: CASRAGGPTDTQYF
cdr3_nt: TGCGCCAGCCGGGCGGGAGGGCCAACAGATACGCAGTATTTT

clone_size: -
j_call: TRBJ2-1
v_call: TRBV4-1
d_call: -
cdr3_aa: CASSPLRGGGTYNEQFF
cdr3_nt: TGCGCCAGCAGCCCCCTTAGGGGAGGGGGAACCTACAATGAGCAGTTCTTC

clone_size: -
j_call: TRBJ2-3
v_call: TRBV5-4
d_call: -
cdr3_aa: CASSLIKSPSTDTQYF
cdr3_nt: TGTGCCAGCAGCCTGATAAAAAGCCCTAGCACAGATACGCAGTATTTT

clone_size: -
j_call: TRBJ1-4
v_call: TRBV21-1
d_call: -
cdr3_aa: CASSKEVRSEPDEKLFF
cdr3_nt: TGTGCCAGCAGCAAAGAAGTCCGCTCCGAGCCGGATGAAAAACTGTTTTTT

clone_size: -
j_call: TRBJ2-7
v_call: TRBV13
d_call: TRBD1
cdr3_aa: CASRPLTGVYEQYF
cdr3_nt: TGTGCCAGCAGGCCATTAACAGGGGTCTACGAGCAGTACTTC

clone_size: once
j_call: TRBJ2-2
v_call: TRBV5-1
d_call: TRBD2
cdr3_aa: CASSLVAGATGELFF
cdr3_nt: TGCGCCAGCAGCTTGGTTGCGGGAGCCACCGGGGAGCTGTTTTTT

clone_size: -
j_call: TRBJ2-5
v_call: TRBV4-2
d_call: TRBD2
cdr3_aa: CASSQGAGGAPQETQYF
cdr3_nt: TGTGCCAGCAGCCAAGGGGCGGGGGGCGCCCCCCAAGAGACCCAGTACTTC

clone_size: -
j_call: TRBJ2-7
v_call: TRBV5-1
d_call: -
cdr3_aa: CASGGSIAPLEQYF
cdr3_nt: TGCGCCAGCGGAGGATCGATTGCGCCCCTCGAGCAGTACTTC

clone_size: once
j_call: TRBJ1-2
v_call: TRBV5-6
d_call: TRBD1
cdr3_aa: CASSGRGTELWDGYTF
cdr3_nt: TGTGCCAGCAGCGGAAGAGGGACAGAGCTTTGGGATGGCTACACCTTC

clone_size: once
j_call: TRBJ2-7
v_call: TRBV6-1
d_call: TRBD1
cdr3_aa: CASRGQGPYEQYF
cdr3_nt: TGTGCCAGCCGGGGACAGGGTCCCTACGAGCAGTACTTC

clone_size: -
j_call: TRBJ1-2
v_call: TRBV7-2
d_call: TRBD1
cdr3_aa: CASSSGTGGHGGYTF
cdr3_nt: TGTGCCAGCAGCTCCGGGACAGGGGGCCACGGTGGCTACACCTTC

clone_size: -
j_call: TRBJ2-1
v_call: TRBV28
d_call: TRBD1
cdr3_aa: CASSLQGPYNEQFF
cdr3_nt: TGTGCCAGCAGCTTACAGGGGCCCTACAATGAGCAGTTCTTC

clone_size: -
j_call: TRBJ2-1
v_call: TRBV7-2
d_call: TRBD2
cdr3_aa: CASSLAYASGSYEQFF
cdr3_nt: TGTGCCAGCAGCTTAGCTTACGCTAGCGGGAGCTATGAGCAGTTCTTC

clone_size: -
j_call: TRBJ2-7
v_call: TRBV9
d_call: -
cdr3_aa: CASSVGRDTYEQYF
cdr3_nt: TGTGCCAGCAGCGTAGGACGGGACACCTACGAGCAGTACTTC

clone_size: -
j_call: TRBJ1-1
v_call: TRBV10-2
d_call: -
cdr3_aa: CATRRGSSLFNTEAFF
cdr3_nt: TGCGCCACCAGGAGGGGCAGTAGTCTTTTCAACACTGAAGCTTTCTTT

clone_size: -
j_call: TRBJ1-1
v_call: TRBV7-2
d_call: -
cdr3_aa: CASSLALGQTSTFF
cdr3_nt: TGTGCCAGCAGCTTAGCGCTGGGACAAACGAGCACTTTCTTT

clone_size: -
j_call: TRBJ2-3
v_call: TRBV29-1
d_call: -
cdr3_aa: CSVRGTVTDTQYF
cdr3_nt: TGCAGCGTGCGCGGGACAGTCACAGATACGCAGTATTTT

clone_size: -
j_call: TRBJ1-3
v_call: TRBV6-1
d_call: -
cdr3_aa: CASTLSGVLNTIYF
cdr3_nt: TGTGCCAGCACATTATCTGGGGTGCTGAACACCATATATTTT

clone_size: few
j_call: TRBJ2-6
v_call: TRBV2
d_call: -
cdr3_aa: CASSVTGLGANVLTF
cdr3_nt: TGTGCCAGCAGTGTTACAGGGCTCGGGGCCAACGTCCTGACTTTC